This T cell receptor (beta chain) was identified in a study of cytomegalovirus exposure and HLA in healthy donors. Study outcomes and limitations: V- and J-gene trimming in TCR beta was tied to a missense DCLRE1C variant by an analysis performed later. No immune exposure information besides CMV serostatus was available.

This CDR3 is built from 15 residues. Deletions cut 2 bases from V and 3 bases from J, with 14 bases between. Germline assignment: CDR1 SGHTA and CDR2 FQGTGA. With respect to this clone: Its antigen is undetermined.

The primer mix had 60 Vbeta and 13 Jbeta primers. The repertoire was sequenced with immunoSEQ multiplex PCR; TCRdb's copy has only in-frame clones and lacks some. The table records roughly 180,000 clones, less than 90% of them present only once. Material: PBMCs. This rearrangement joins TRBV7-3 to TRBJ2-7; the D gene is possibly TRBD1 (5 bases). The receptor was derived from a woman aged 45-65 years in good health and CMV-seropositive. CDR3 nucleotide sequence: TGTGCCAGCAGCTTACGGTCAGGGAACAACTACGAGCAGTACTTC. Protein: CASSLRSGNNYEQYF.